This TCR beta chain was retrieved from a study of cytomegalovirus exposure and HLA in healthy donors. Study conclusions and caveats: Later on, an analysis found that several of the most significant clusters appeared to be linked to common viral pathogens, which included parvovirus B19. Listed as cytomegalovirus-associated were over 150 TCR beta chains.

The CDR3 runs to 15 residues. Germline V gene data show CDR1 as ENHRY and CDR2 as SYGVKD. The V and J ends lost 7 bases and 4 bases, in that order; junction bases with no gene match: 6. The PCR had 60 Vbeta and 13 Jbeta primers. Assay used: immunoSEQ multiplex PCR; TCRdb lists only in-frame clones, some missing. The record lists 150,000 or so clones, of which the ten most abundant hold 2% to 2.5%. On this clone: Its antigen is as yet unknown. Distinct nucleotide sequences in the sample also encode this CDR3.

This chain connects TRBV10-3 to TRBJ2-1, with 11 bases matching TRBD2. The specimen sequenced was PBMCs. The receptor was derived from a man younger than 40 in good health and CMV-seronegative. The CDR3 is CAITRTSGSYNEQFF. The CDR3 DNA sequence: TGTGCCATCACAAGGACTAGCGGGTCTTACAATGAGCAGTTCTTC.